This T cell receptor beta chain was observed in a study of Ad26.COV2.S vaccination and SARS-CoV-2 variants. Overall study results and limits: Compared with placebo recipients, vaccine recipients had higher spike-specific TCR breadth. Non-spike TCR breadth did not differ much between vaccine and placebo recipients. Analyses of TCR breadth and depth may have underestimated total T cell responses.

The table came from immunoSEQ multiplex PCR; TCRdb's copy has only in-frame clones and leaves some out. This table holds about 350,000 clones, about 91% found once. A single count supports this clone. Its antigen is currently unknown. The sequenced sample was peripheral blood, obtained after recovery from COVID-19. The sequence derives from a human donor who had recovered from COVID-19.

The CDR3 reads CATSRSGGRGQPQHF. For the CDR3, the DNA is TGTGCCACCAGCAGGTCAGGGGGCCGGGGTCAGCCCCAGCATTTT. The chain is built from TRBV15 and TRBJ1-5; 8 nucleotides match TRBD1. The germline V gene has CDR1 LNHNV and CDR2 YYDKDF (reference sequence). Trimming cost V 3 bases and J 6 bases; bases outside gene matches: 7. The CDR3 runs 15 residues. The variable domain in full, completed from reference TRBV15 and TRBJ1-5, reads DAMVIQNPRYQVTQFGKPVTLSCSQTLNHNVMYWYQQKSSQAPKLLFHYYDKDFNNEADTPDNFQSRRPNTSFCFLDIRSPGLGDTAMYLCATSRSGGRGQPQHFGDGTRLSIL.